This entry describes one TCR beta chain. Antigen specificity is unknown. The record originates from a study of T cell repertoires in cytomegalovirus infection. The overall study: Recently identified HLA-C-restricted and well-studied HLA-B-restricted CMV epitopes were used. Shared public TCR beta signatures pointed to both CMV infection and a matching HLA type. Findings of the study overall: The response measured ex vivo was dominated by TCR beta clonotypes (HLA-C-restricted and CMV-specific). Cumulative frequency (of public TCR beta family members) identified carriers of CMV plus the relevant HLA.

One entry per CDR3 protein, called by TCRdb with MiXCR from the reads. The table records about 890,000 distinct CDR3 sequences, less than 40% of them present only once. Source: cultured CD8+ T cells from PBMCs, taken from culture after CMV antigen stimulation. This sequence originates from a human donor in good health (CMV status not recorded). Some clones in this sample may be carry-over from other donors' samples.

The CDR3 sequence: CASSVDSGSSYNEQFF. DNA for the CDR3: TGTGCCAGTAGTGTTGATTCCGGGAGCTCCTACAATGAGCAGTTCTTC. The chain couples TRBV19 to TRBJ2-1; D might be TRBD2 (6 bases). This CDR3 has 16 residues. The germline CDR1 and CDR2 sequences are LNHDA and SQIVND (reference sequence). V was clipped by 5 bases and J by 0 bases, with 14 bases between them. The full variable domain, completed using reference TRBV19 and TRBJ2-1, is DGGITQSPKYLFRKEGQNVTLSCEQNLNHDAMYWYRQDPGQGLRLIYYSQIVNDFQKGDIAEGYSVSREKKESFPLTVTSAQKNPTAFYLCASSVDSGSSYNEQFFGPGTRLTVL.